These 16 T cell receptor beta chains share one sample of origin, sequenced in a study of T cell responses to AZD1222 COVID-19 vaccine. Using immunoSEQ multiplex PCR, the repertoire was profiled, and TCRdb retains in-frame clones only, with some absent. Counted here are about 150,000 clones, about 94% occurring once; the ten biggest clones make up less than 5%. Sequenced material: peripheral blood, taken 28 days after the second AZD1222 dose. Receptors were obtained from an adult who received the AZD1222 COVID-19 vaccine.

V is TRBV4-3 and J is TRBJ2-3; D remains unclear. The germline gives CDR1 LGHNA, CDR2 YSLEER. CDR3 size: 16 residues. With 0 bases removed from V and 1 base from J, the gap between germline ends came to 11 bases. This CDR3 reads CASSQDSRAGTDTQYF. CDR3 in DNA: TGCGCCAGCAGCCAAGATTCGAGAGCTGGCACAGATACGCAGTATTTT.

V is TRBV7-2 and J is TRBJ1-1; no firm D call. This CDR3 comprises 15 residues. CDR1 and CDR2 from the germline V gene are SGHTA and FQGNSA. With 5 bases removed from V and 0 bases from J, the gap between germline ends came to 13 bases. CDR3 protein: CASSPLLGVNTEAFF. The CDR3, as DNA: TGTGCCAGCAGCCCCCTTCTGGGTGTGAACACTGAAGCTTTCTTT.

The V gene is TRBV24-1, the J gene TRBJ2-1; weak D call: TRBD1 (5 bases). Germline V gives CDR1 KGHDR, CDR2 SFDVKD. The CDR3 totals 14 residues. V was pared by 3 bases and J by 10 bases, with 15 bases between. The CDR3 loop is CATSDPFQGREQFF. CDR3 sequence (DNA): TGTGCCACCAGTGATCCCTTTCAGGGTAGGGAGCAGTTCTTC.

This clone was recorded once. The DNA for the CDR3 is TGTGCCAGCAGCTTATCCCCAGGCTCGAGTCACCTCGTAGAGACCCAGTACTTC. Protein: CASSLSPGSSHLVETQYF. This chain connects TRBV7-2 to TRBJ2-5; D gene uncertain. The germline V gene has CDR1 SGHTA and CDR2 FQGNSA. The CDR3 runs 18 residues. The V and J ends lost 2 bases and 4 bases respectively, with 23 bases between them.

In this sample, this clone turned up once. The V gene is TRBV7-6, the J gene TRBJ2-1; a possible D gene is TRBD1 (6 bases). Germline V gene lookup returns CDR1 SGHVS and CDR2 FNYEAQ. This CDR3 is 18 amino acids long. V lost 7 bases to trimming and J lost 0 bases, with 22 bases between them. CDR3 amino acids: CASTQNRAGERSYNEQFF. CDR3 nucleotides: TGTGCCAGCACCCAGAACAGGGCGGGCGAGCGCTCCTACAATGAGCAGTTCTTC.

This clone was counted a single time. V is TRBV28 and J is TRBJ1-2, with 9 nucleotides matching TRBD1. V lost 5 bases to trimming and J lost 3 bases; unmatched junction nucleotides: 10. Germline values: CDR1 MDHEN, CDR2 SYDVKM. The CDR3 contains 16 residues. The DNA for the CDR3 is TGTGCCAGCAGTGCCCTTCCTACAGGGGGCCACTATGGCTACACCTTC. The encoded protein is CASSALPTGGHYGYTF.

The rearrangement links TRBV28 to TRBJ1-2; 10 bases are a match to TRBD1. J gave up 8 bases and V 6 bases, and 9 bases lay outside the gene matches. Per germline, CDR1 MDHEN and CDR2 SYDVKM. This CDR3 spans 14 amino acids. The chain's CDR3 is CASSRQGATRGYTF. The CDR3 region has the DNA TGTGCCAGCAGCCGACAGGGGGCAACTCGCGGCTACACCTTC.

The V call is TRBV12-5, the J call TRBJ2-2; possibly TRBD1 for D (7 bases). Trimming removed 6 bases at V and 5 bases at J, with 13 bases between. Germline CDR1 and CDR2: LGHNT and FRNRAP. CDR3 length: 14 amino acids. CDR3 sequence (DNA): TGTGCTAGTGGATCTTCAGGGGGGACCGGGGAGCTGTTTTTT. The encoded protein is CASGSSGGTGELFF.

The V and J genes are TRBV3-1 (or the pseudogene TRBV3-2) and TRBJ1-1; perhaps TRBD1 as D (6 bases). Looked up from germline, CDR1 is LGHDT and CDR2 is YNNKEL (reference sequence). The CDR3 consists of 16 residues. The V end lost 0 bases, the J end lost 7 bases, and 18 bases lay between the germline ends. The CDR3 nucleotides are TGTGCCAGCAGCCAAGATCCCAGGGGAATTCTTCATGAAGCTTTCTTT. As protein: CASSQDPRGILHEAFF.

The chain employs TRBV19 and TRBJ2-1; 8 bases match TRBD2. Germline V gene lookup returns CDR1 LNHDA and CDR2 SQIVND (reference sequence). J lost 4 bases, V lost 3 bases, and 5 bases had no gene match. The CDR3 has 15 amino acids. CDR3 DNA: TGTGCCAGTAGTATCGCCCGGGGGGGGTACAATGAGCAGTTCTTC. Translating it yields CASSIARGGYNEQFF.

V is TRBV11-2 and J is TRBJ2-7; TRBD1 matches 8 bases. The V gene end was trimmed by 11 bases and the J gene end by 0 bases; junction bases not matched to a gene: 3. Looked up from germline, CDR1 is SGHAT and CDR2 is FQNNGV. The CDR3 contains 12 residues. DNA for the CDR3: TGTGCCGACGGGACAGGCTCCTACGAGCAGTACTTC. This sequence encodes CADGTGSYEQYF. The variable domain in full, with the rest retrieved from reference TRBV11-2 and TRBJ2-7, is EAGVAQSPRYKIIEKRQSVAFWCNPISGHATLYWYQQILGQGPKLLIQFQNNGVVDDSQLPKDRFSAERLKGVDSTLKIQPAKLEDSAVYLCADGTGSYEQYFGPGTRLTVT.

The chain couples TRBV19 to TRBJ2-7, with D perhaps TRBD2 (6 bases). Germline V gives CDR1 LNHDA, CDR2 SQIVND (reference sequence). V shed 5 bases and J shed 4 bases, with 18 bases lying between them. CDR3 length: 15 amino acids. The CDR3 coding sequence is TGTGCCAGTAGTCTAGGGACGGTGCGGGGATACGAGCAGTACTTC. Its translation: CASSLGTVRGYEQYF.

V and J are TRBV6-1 and TRBJ1-2; D is undetermined. Germline CDR1 MNHNS, CDR2 SASEGT. The CDR3 is 13 amino acids. Deletions cut 1 base from V and 4 bases from J, with 7 bases between. The CDR3 sequence: CASSEDESYGYTF. Written as DNA, the CDR3 is TGTGCCAGCAGTGAAGACGAGTCCTATGGCTACACCTTC.

The chain combines TRBV7-3 with TRBJ2-7; possibly TRBD2 for D (6 bases). Looked up from germline, CDR1 is SGHTA and CDR2 is FQGTGA. The length of the CDR3 is 16 residues. Trimming took off 2 bases at V and 2 bases at J, with 16 bases between the two ends. The CDR3 spells CASSLVPPGGAYEQYF. The CDR3, as DNA: TGTGCCAGCAGCTTAGTGCCCCCCGGAGGGGCCTACGAGCAGTACTTC.

This rearrangement joins TRBV7-9 to TRBJ1-4, with D possibly TRBD1 on 5 matching bases. From germline, CDR1 is SEHNR and CDR2 FQNEAQ (reference sequence). The CDR3 contains 14 residues. The germline V and J ends were trimmed by 5 bases and 5 bases, with 12 bases remaining between them. CDR3 coding DNA: TGTGCCAGCAGCCTGGGGGTGTCGAATGAAAAACTGTTTTTT. Amino acid sequence: CASSLGVSNEKLFF. Full variable domain (missing parts from reference TRBV7-9 and TRBJ1-4): DTGVSQNPRHKITKRGQNVTFRCDPISEHNRLYWYRQTLGQGPEFLTYFQNEAQLEKSRLLSDRFSAERPKGSFSTLEIQRTEQGDSAMYLCASSLGVSNEKLFFGSGTQLSVL.

This clone was observed once. The chain joins TRBV4-3 to TRBJ2-3; 7 bases map to TRBD2. Per germline, CDR1 LGHNA and CDR2 YSLEER. The V segment lost 1 base and the J segment 0 bases; nucleotides outside the gene matches: 13. This CDR3 contains 19 residues. The CDR3 nucleotides are TGCGCCAGCAGCCAAGGCGACTGGAGCAGCGGGATTAGCACAGATACGCAGTATTTT. It is translated as CASSQGDWSSGISTDTQYF.